Listed below are T cell receptor beta chains from one sample, sequenced in a study of radiotherapy plus CTLA-4 blockade in lung cancer. Produced via immunoSEQ multiplex PCR; TCRdb's table is partial and in-frame only. Here the sample spans about 98,000 clones, about 81% being singletons. The sample consisted of peripheral blood, taken from a patient treated with radiotherapy plus ipilimumab. Receptors originate from a human donor with non-small cell lung cancer who had a partial response to radiotherapy plus ipilimumab. The CDR3 runs from the conserved cysteine through the conserved F or W. D genes are given only for firm matches. The size entry is marked missing in some rows and otherwise reads once, few, many or a size class.

cdr3_length	d_call	v_call	j_call	clone_size	cdr3_aa	cdr3_nt
15	-	TRBV6-5	TRBJ2-1	once	CASRARSLAYNEQFF	TGTGCCAGCAGAGCTAGATCTTTAGCCTACAATGAGCAGTTCTTC
12	TRBD2	TRBV6-5	TRBJ2-7	few	CASSRGLGEQYF	TGTGCCAGCAGCCGGGGACTAGGCGAGCAGTACTTC
14	-	TRBV30	TRBJ2-3	-	CAWTRTVATDTQYF	TGTGCCTGGACCAGGACAGTGGCCACAGATACGCAGTATTTT
15	-	TRBV6-1	TRBJ1-2	-	CASSEALLANYGYTF	TGTGCCAGCAGTGAAGCGCTTCTGGCCAACTATGGCTACACCTTC
15	TRBD2	TRBV6-5	TRBJ2-1	few	CASSRAGTSANEQFF	TGTGCCAGCAGCCGAGCCGGGACTAGCGCCAATGAGCAGTTCTTC
19	TRBD1	TRBV9	TRBJ1-5	-	CASSVEGGGQGGFAQPQHF	TGTGCCAGCAGCGTAGAAGGAGGGGGACAGGGAGGTTTCGCTCAGCCCCAGCATTTT
18	TRBD2	TRBV28	TRBJ2-7	-	CASSLPSNGTSAYYEQYF	TGTGCCAGCAGTTTACCTTCGAACGGGACTAGCGCTTACTACGAGCAGTACTTC
15	TRBD2	TRBV28	TRBJ2-1	-	CASRPSGGPRNEQFF	TGTGCCAGCAGGCCCTCGGGAGGGCCCCGGAATGAGCAGTTCTTC
16	TRBD1	TRBV28	TRBJ1-1	-	CASSLRDRGRRTEAFF	TGTGCCAGCAGTTTACGGGACAGGGGACGTCGGACTGAAGCTTTCTTT
15	TRBD1	TRBV6-1	TRBJ1-5	-	CASTPTGRGNQPQHF	TGTGCCAGCACCCCGACAGGGAGAGGCAATCAGCCCCAGCATTTT
13	-	TRBV6-6	TRBJ2-3	-	CASSYQVQDTQYF	TGTGCCAGCAGTTACCAGGTTCAGGATACGCAGTATTTT
16	TRBD2	TRBV9	TRBJ2-1	-	CASSVGLAGDYNEQFF	TGTGCCAGCAGCGTTGGACTAGCGGGAGACTACAATGAGCAGTTCTTC
14	TRBD2	TRBV28	TRBJ2-7	once	CASSLAGAVGEQYF	TGTGCCAGCAGTTTGGCGGGAGCGGTGGGCGAGCAGTACTTC
13	-	TRBV28	TRBJ1-2	-	CASSLRGGNGYTF	TGTGCCAGCAGTTTGCGCGGGGGGAATGGCTACACCTTC
16	TRBD1	TRBV19	TRBJ2-2	-	CASTHRGPRNTGELFF	TGTGCCAGTACCCACAGGGGGCCGAGGAACACCGGGGAGCTGTTTTTT
14	-	TRBV28	TRBJ2-7	-	CASSLRRDTPEQYF	TGTGCCAGCAGTTTGCGCCGAGACACGCCCGAGCAGTACTTC
17	-	TRBV19	TRBJ2-7	once	CASTPPAGQPEPYEQYF	TGTGCCAGTACTCCCCCCGCCGGACAGCCAGAGCCCTACGAGCAGTACTTC
16	TRBD1	TRBV19	TRBJ1-5	-	CASSIRDRGRDQPQHF	TGTGCCAGTAGTATAAGAGACAGGGGGAGAGATCAGCCCCAGCATTTT
15	TRBD2	TRBV9	TRBJ2-1	-	CASSVGGRSHNEQFF	TGTGCCAGCAGCGTAGGCGGGAGGAGCCACAATGAGCAGTTCTTC
17	TRBD2	TRBV28	TRBJ2-1	-	CASSSSAGVSSYNEQFF	TGTGCCAGCAGCTCCTCCGCGGGAGTGAGCTCCTACAATGAGCAGTTCTTC
16	TRBD2	TRBV5-4	TRBJ2-5	-	CASSILAGGPVETQYF	TGTGCCAGCAGCATACTAGCGGGAGGGCCGGTGGAGACCCAGTACTTC
13	-	TRBV7-8	TRBJ2-1	-	CASRPNGWNEQFF	TGTGCCAGCAGACCTAACGGGTGGAATGAGCAGTTCTTC
16	TRBD1	TRBV5-6	TRBJ1-1	few	CASSRRQGRRGTEAFF	TGTGCCAGCAGCCGAAGACAGGGACGACGGGGGACTGAAGCTTTCTTT
14	TRBD1	TRBV2	TRBJ1-1	-	CASSQRDRRTEAFF	TGTGCCAGCAGTCAAAGGGACAGGAGGACTGAAGCTTTCTTT
14	TRBD2	TRBV18	TRBJ2-5	-	CASSPRGYQETQYF	TGTGCCAGCTCCCCGCGGGGGTACCAAGAGACCCAGTACTTC
16	-	TRBV7-2	TRBJ2-1	-	CASSLRSTSRYNEQFF	TGTGCCAGCAGCTTGAGGTCAACTAGCAGATACAATGAGCAGTTCTTC
17	-	TRBV27	TRBJ1-2	-	CASSLSGRPGGGYGYTF	TGTGCCAGCAGTTTATCGGGGAGACCTGGCGGGGGCTATGGCTACACCTTC
16	-	TRBV19	TRBJ2-2	-	CASSIGQVWITGELFF	TGTGCCAGTAGTATAGGCCAGGTCTGGATCACCGGGGAGCTGTTTTTT
13	-	TRBV6-5	TRBJ1-3	few	CASSYSSKDTIYF	TGTGCCAGCAGTTACTCTAGCAAGGACACCATATATTTT
12	-	TRBV29-1	TRBJ2-2	-	CSVEHTAGELFF	TGCAGCGTTGAACACACAGCCGGGGAGCTGTTTTTT
15	-	TRBV30	TRBJ2-3	-	CASHIYSGHTDTQYF	TGTGCCTCTCATATTTATAGCGGTCACACAGATACGCAGTATTTT
14	-	TRBV19	TRBJ2-4	-	CASSIGLAKNIQYF	TGTGCCAGTAGTATTGGACTAGCCAAAAACATTCAGTACTTC
12	-	TRBV18	TRBJ2-7	few	CASSERGNEQYF	TGTGCCAGCTCCGAGAGAGGGAACGAGCAGTACTTC